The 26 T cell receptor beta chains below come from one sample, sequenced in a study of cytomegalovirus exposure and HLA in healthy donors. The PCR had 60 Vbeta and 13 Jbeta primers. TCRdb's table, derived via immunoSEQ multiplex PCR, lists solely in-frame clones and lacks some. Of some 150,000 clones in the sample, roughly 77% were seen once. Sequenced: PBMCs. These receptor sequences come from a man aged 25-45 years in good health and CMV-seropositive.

CDR3 nucleotides: TGTGCCAGCAGGCGGACAGGGATTAACACTGAAGCTTTCTTT. It is translated as CASRRTGINTEAFF. The chain uses TRBV6-5 and TRBJ1-1; TRBD1 matches at 8 bases. CDR1 is MNHEY, CDR2 SVGAGI, per germline. Trimming at V came to 6 bases and at J to 2 bases, leaving 5 bases not matched to a gene. The CDR3 consists of 14 residues.

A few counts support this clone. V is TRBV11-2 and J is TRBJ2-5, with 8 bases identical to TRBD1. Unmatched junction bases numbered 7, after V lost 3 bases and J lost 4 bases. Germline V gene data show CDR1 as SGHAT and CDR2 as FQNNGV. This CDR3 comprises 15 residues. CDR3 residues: CASSLGQVWRETQYF. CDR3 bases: TGTGCCAGCAGCTTGGGACAGGTTTGGCGAGAGACCCAGTACTTC.

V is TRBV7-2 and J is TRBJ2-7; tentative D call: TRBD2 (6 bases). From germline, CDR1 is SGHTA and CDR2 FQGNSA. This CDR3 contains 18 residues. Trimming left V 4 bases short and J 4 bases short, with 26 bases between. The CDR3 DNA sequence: TGTGCCAGCAGCTCCCCCGCCGGGAGTACGGGCCGTGGGTACGAGCAGTACTTC. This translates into CASSSPAGSTGRGYEQYF.

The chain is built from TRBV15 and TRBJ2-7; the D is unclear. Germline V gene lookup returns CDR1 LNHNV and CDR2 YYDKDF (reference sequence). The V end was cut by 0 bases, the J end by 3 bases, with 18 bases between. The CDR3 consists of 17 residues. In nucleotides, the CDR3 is TGTGCCACCAGCAGAGACGGAATACAGCCAGCTTTCTACGAGCAGTACTTC. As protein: CATSRDGIQPAFYEQYF.

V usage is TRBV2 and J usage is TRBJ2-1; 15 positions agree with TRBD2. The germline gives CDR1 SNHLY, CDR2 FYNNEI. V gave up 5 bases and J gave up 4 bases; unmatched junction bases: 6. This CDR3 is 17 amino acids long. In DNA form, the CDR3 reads TGTGCCAGCAGTCCCGGGACTAGCGGGGGGATATACAATGAGCAGTTCTTC. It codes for CASSPGTSGGIYNEQFF.

The CDR3 region has the DNA TGTGCCAGCAGTAATCTTTCCAGGGGATCGGGTGAAAAACTGTTTTTT. Its protein is CASSNLSRGSGEKLFF. The chain combines TRBV2 with TRBJ1-4; weak D call: TRBD1 (6 bases). The germline V and J ends were trimmed by 5 bases and 7 bases, with 20 bases remaining between them. The CDR3 is 16 residues long. Germline CDR1 is SNHLY and CDR2 is FYNNEI. Variable domain in full (rest from reference TRBV2 and TRBJ1-4): EPEVTQTPSHQVTQMGQEVILRCVPISNHLYFYWYRQILGQKVEFLVSFYNNEISEKSEIFDDQFSVERPDGSNFTLKIRSTKLEDSAMYFCASSNLSRGSGEKLFFGSGTQLSVL.

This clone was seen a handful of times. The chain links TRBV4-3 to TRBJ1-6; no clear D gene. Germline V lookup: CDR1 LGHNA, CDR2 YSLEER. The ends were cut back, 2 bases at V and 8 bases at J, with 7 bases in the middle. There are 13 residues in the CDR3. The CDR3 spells CASSQIEDSPLHF. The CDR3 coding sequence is TGCGCCAGCAGCCAAATTGAGGATTCACCCCTCCACTTT.

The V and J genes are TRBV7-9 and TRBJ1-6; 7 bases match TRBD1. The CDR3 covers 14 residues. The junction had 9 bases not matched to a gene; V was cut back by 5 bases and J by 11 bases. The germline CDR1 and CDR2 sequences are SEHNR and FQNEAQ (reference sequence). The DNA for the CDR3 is TGTGCCAGCAGCAGGACAGGAACCGATGCACCCCTCCACTTT. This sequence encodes CASSRTGTDAPLHF.

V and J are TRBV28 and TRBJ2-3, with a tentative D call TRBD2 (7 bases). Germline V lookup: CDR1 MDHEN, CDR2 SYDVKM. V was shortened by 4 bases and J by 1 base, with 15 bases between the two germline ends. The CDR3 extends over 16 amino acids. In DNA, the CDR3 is TGTGCCAGCAGTTCCACGAGGGGGGGCCGCACAGATACGCAGTATTTT. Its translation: CASSSTRGGRTDTQYF.

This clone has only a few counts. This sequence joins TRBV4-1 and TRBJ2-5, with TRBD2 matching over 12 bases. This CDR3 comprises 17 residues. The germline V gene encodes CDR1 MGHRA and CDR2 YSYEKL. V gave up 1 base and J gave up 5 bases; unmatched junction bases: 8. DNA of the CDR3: TGCGCCAGCAGCCAAGTCTACCTAGCGGGGGGGCGTGAGACCCAGTACTTC. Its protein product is CASSQVYLAGGRETQYF.

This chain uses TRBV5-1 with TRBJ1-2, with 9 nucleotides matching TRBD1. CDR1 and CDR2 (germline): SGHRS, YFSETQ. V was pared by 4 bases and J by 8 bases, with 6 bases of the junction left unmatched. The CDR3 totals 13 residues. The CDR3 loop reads CASSLGQGRGYTF. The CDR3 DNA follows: TGCGCCAGCAGCCTCGGACAGGGGAGGGGCTACACCTTC.

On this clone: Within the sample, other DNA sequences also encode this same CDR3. The CDR3 nucleotides read TGCGCCAGCAGCTTGGCCACTAGCGGGGGCACAGATACGCAGTATTTT. This translates into CASSLATSGGTDTQYF. The chain links TRBV5-1 to TRBJ2-3; 10 bases map to TRBD2. The ends lost 0 bases at V and 1 base at J; junction bases unmatched: 2. The CDR3 runs to 16 residues. Germline V gives CDR1 SGHRS, CDR2 YFSETQ.

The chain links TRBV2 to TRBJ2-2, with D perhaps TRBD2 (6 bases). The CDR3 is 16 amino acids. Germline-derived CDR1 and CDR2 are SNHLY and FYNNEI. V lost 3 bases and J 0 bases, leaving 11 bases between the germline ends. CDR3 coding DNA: TGTGCCAGCAGTGAGTTGGGGGGAACGAACACCGGGGAGCTGTTTTTT. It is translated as CASSELGGTNTGELFF.

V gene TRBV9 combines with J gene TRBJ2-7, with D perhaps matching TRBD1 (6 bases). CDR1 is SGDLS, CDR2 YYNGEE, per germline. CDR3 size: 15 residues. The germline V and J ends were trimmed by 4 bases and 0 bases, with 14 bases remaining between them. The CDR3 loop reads CASSPQGSSSYEQYF. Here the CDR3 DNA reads TGTGCCAGCAGCCCCCAGGGGTCCTCCTCCTACGAGCAGTACTTC.

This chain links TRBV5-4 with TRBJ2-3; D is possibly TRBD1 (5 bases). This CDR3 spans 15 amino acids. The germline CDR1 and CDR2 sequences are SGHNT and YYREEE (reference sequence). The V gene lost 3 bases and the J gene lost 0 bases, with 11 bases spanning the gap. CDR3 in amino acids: CASSSTATSTDTQYF. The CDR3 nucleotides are TGTGCCAGCAGCTCGACAGCTACTAGCACAGATACGCAGTATTTT.

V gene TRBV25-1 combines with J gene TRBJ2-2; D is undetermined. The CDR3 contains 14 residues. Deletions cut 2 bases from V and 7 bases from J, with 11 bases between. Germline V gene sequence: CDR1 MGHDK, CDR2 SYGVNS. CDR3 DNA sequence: TGTGCCAGCAGTGAACGAATCGCAGACGGGGAGCTGTTTTTT. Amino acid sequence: CASSERIADGELFF. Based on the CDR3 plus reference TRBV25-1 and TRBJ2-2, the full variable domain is EADIYQTPRYLVIGTGKKITLECSQTMGHDKMYWYQQDPGMELHLIHYSYGVNSTEKGDLSSESTVSRIRTEHFPLTLESARPSHTSQYLCASSERIADGELFFGEGSRLTVL.

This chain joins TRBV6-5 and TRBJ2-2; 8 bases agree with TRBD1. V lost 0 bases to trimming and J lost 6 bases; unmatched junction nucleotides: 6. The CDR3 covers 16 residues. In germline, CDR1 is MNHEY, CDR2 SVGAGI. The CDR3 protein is CASSYSRTGIPGELFF. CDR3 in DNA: TGTGCCAGCAGTTACTCCCGGACAGGGATACCCGGGGAGCTGTTTTTT.

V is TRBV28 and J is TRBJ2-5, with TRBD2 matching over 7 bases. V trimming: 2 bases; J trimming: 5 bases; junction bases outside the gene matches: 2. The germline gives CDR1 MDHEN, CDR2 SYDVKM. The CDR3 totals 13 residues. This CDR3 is CASSLGREETQYF. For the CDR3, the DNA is TGTGCCAGCAGTTTAGGGAGGGAGGAGACCCAGTACTTC.

CDR3 loop: CASSGTDLGYTF. DNA for the CDR3: TGCGCCAGCAGTGGGACAGACCTCGGCTACACCTTC. This chain joins TRBV10-2 and TRBJ1-2, with D perhaps TRBD1 (6 bases). This CDR3 contains 12 residues. Trimming shortened V by 4 bases and J by 8 bases, and 11 bases separated the two germline ends. The V gene's germline CDR1 is WSHSY and CDR2 SAAADI.

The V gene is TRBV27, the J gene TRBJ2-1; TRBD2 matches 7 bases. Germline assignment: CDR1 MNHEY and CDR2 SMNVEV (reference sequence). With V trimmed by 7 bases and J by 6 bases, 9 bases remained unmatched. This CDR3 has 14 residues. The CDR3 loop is CASTSVGGTNEQFF. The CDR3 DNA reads TGTGCCAGCACCTCGGTGGGGGGGACCAATGAGCAGTTCTTC.

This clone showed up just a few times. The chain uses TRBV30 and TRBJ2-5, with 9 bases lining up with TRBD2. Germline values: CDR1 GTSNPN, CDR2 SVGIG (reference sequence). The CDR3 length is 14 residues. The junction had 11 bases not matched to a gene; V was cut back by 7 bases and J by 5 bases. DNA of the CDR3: TGTGCCTCCTCGGGGCGGGGGGGCCGGGAGACCCAGTACTTC. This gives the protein CASSGRGGRETQYF.

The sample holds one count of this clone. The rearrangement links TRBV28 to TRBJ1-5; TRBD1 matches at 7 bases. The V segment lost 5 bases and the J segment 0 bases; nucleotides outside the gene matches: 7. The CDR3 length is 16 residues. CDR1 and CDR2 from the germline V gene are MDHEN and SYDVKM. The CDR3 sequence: CASSKLGQYSNQPQHF. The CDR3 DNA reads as TGTGCCAGCAGTAAACTGGGACAGTATAGCAATCAGCCCCAGCATTTT.

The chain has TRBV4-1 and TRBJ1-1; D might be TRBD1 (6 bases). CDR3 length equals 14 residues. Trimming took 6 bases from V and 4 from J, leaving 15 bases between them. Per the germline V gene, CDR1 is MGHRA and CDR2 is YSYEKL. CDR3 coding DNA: TGCGCCAGCAGTCCCCCTACAGGGAGCACTGAAGCTTTCTTT. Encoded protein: CASSPPTGSTEAFF.

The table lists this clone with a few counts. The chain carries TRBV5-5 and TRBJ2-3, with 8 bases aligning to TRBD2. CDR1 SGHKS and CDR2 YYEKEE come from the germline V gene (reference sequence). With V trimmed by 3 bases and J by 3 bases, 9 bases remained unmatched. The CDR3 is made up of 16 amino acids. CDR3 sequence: CASSSRGLVRTDTQYF. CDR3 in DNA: TGTGCCAGCAGCTCCCGGGGACTAGTGAGGACAGATACGCAGTATTTT.

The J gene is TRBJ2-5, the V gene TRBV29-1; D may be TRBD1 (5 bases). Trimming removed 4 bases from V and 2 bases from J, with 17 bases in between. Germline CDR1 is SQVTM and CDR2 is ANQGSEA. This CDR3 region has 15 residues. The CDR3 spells CSVVGALAAQETQYF. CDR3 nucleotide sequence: TGCAGCGTTGTTGGGGCCCTGGCGGCTCAAGAGACCCAGTACTTC.

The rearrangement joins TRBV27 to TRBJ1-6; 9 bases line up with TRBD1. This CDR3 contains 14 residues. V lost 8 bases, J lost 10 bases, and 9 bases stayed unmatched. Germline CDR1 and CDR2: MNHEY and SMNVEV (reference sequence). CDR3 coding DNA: TGTGCCAGCCATCCGACAGGGGGAAGCTCACCCCTCCACTTT. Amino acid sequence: CASHPTGGSSPLHF.